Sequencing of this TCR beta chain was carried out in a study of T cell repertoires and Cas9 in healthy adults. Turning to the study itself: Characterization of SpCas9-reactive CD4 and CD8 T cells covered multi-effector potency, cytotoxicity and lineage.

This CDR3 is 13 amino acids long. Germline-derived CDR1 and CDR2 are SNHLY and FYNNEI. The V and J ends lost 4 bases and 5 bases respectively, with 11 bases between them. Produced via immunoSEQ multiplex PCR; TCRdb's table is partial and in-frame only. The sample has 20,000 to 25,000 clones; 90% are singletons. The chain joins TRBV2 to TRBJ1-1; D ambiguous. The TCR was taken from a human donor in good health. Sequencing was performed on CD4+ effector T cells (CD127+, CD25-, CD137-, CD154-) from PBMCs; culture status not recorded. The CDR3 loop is CASSAEFGTEAFF. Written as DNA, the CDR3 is TGTGCCAGCAGTGCCGAGTTCGGGACTGAAGCTTTCTTT.